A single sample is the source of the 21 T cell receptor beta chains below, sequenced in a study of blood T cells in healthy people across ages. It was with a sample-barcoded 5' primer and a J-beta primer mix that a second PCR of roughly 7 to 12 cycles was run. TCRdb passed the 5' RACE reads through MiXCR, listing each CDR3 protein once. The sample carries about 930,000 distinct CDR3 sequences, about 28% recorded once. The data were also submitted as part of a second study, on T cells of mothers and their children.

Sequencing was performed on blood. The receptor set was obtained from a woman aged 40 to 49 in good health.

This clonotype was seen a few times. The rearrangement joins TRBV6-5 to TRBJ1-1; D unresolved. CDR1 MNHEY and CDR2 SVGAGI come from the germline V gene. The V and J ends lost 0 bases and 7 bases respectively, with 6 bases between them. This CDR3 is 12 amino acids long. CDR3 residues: CASSYSSGEAFF. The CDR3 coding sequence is TGTGCCAGCAGTTACTCGAGCGGTGAAGCTTTCTTT.

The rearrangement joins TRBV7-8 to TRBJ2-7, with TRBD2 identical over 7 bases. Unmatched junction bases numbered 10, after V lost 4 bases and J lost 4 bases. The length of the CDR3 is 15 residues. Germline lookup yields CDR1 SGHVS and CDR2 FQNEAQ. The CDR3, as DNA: TGTGCCAGCAGCTACGGGACGGGAGGAACGTACGAGCAGTACTTC. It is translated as CASSYGTGGTYEQYF.

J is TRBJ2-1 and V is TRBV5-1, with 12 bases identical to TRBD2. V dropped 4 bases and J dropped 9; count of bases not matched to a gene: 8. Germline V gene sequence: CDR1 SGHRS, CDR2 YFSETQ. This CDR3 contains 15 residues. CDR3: CASSGFGLAGFEQFF. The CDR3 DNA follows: TGCGCCAGCAGCGGGTTCGGACTAGCGGGGTTTGAGCAGTTCTTC.

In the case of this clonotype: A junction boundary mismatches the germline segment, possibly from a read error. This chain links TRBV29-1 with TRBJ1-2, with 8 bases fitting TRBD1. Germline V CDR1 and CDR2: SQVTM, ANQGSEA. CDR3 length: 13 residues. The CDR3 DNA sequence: TGCAGCGTTGCGACAGGGGAGGGCTATGACTACACCTTC. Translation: CSVATGEGYDYTF.

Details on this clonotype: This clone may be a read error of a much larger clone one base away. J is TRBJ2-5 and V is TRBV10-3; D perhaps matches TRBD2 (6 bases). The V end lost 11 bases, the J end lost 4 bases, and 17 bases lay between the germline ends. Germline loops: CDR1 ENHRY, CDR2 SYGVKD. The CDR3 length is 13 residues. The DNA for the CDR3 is TGTGCCTTCGCCCGGGGGATAGGAGAGACCCAGTACTTC. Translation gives CAFARGIGETQYF.

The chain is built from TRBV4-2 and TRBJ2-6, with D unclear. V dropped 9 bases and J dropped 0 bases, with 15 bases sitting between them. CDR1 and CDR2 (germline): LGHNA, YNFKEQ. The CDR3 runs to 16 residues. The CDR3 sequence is CARSLEWSSGANVLTF. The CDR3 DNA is TGTGCCAGAAGCTTGGAATGGAGCTCTGGGGCCAACGTCCTGACTTTC.

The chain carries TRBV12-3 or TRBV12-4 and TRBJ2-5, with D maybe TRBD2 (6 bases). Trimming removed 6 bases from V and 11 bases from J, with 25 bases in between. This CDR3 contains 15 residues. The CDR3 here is CASSRTSRGANEQYF. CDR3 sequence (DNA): TGTGCCAGCAGCCGAACTAGCCGAGGGGCCAATGAGCAGTACTTC.

The CDR3 DNA sequence: TGTGCCAGCAGCGTAGCCTCTACCGCTGAAGCTTTCTTT. Translated, it gives CASSVASTAEAFF. This chain joins TRBV9 and TRBJ1-1; D remains ambiguous. The germline V gene encodes CDR1 SGDLS and CDR2 YYNGEE. V gave up 0 bases and J gave up 6 bases, with 9 bases separating them. This CDR3 comprises 13 residues.

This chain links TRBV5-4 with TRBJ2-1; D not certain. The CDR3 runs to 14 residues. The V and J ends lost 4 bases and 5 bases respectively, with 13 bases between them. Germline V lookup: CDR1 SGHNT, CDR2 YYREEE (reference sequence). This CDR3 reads CASSPPPPDNEQFF. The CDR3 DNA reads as TGTGCCAGCAGCCCCCCACCCCCGGACAATGAGCAGTTCTTC.

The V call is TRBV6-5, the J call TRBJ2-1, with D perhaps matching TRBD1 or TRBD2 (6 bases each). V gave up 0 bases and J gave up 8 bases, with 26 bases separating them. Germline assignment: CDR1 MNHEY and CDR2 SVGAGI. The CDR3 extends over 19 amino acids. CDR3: CASSYSGGHRYGGRDEQFF. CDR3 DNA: TGTGCCAGCAGTTACTCAGGGGGGCATCGGTACGGGGGTCGTGATGAGCAGTTCTTC.

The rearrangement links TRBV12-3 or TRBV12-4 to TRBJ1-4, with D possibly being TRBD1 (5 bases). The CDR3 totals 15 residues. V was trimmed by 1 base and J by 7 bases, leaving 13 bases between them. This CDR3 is CASSLVPGGGEKLFF. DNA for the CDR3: TGTGCCAGCAGTTTAGTACCGGGGGGAGGTGAAAAACTGTTTTTT.

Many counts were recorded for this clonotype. The CDR3 sequence is CASSLRPADSANEQFF. The CDR3 DNA reads as TGTGCCAGCAGCTTACGCCCGGCCGACAGCGCTAATGAGCAGTTCTTC. The V and J genes are TRBV7-3 and TRBJ2-1, with D maybe TRBD1 (5 bases). The CDR3 consists of 16 residues. The germline gives CDR1 SGHTA, CDR2 FQGTGA. Trimming pared 2 bases from V and 7 bases from J, leaving 18 bases between.

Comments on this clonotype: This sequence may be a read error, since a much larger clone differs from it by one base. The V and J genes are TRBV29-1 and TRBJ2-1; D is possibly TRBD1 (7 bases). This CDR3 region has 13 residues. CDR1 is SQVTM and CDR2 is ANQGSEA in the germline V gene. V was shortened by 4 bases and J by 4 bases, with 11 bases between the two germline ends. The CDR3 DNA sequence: TGCAGCGTTGGGTCAGGGGGGTACAATGAGCAGTTCTTC. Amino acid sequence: CSVGSGGYNEQFF.

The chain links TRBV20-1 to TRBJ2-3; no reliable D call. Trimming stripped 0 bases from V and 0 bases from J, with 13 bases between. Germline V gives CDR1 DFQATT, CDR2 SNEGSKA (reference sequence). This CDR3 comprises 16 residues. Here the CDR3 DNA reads TGCAGTGCTAGAGATCCCTGGGTTACTAGCACAGATACGCAGTATTTT. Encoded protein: CSARDPWVTSTDTQYF.

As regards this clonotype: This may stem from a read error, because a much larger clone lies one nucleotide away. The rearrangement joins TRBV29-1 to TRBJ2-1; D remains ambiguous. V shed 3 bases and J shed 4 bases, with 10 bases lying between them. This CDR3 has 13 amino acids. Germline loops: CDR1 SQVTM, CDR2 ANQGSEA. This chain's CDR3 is CSVDPSGYNEQFF. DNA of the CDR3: TGCAGCGTTGACCCCAGTGGTTACAATGAGCAGTTCTTC.

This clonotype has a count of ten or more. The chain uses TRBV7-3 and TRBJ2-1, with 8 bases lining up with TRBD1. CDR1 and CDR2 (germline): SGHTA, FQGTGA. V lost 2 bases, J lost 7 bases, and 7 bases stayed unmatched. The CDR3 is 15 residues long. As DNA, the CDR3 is TGTGCCAGCAGCTTAGGGGACAGGCTAAGGAATGAGCAGTTCTTC. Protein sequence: CASSLGDRLRNEQFF.

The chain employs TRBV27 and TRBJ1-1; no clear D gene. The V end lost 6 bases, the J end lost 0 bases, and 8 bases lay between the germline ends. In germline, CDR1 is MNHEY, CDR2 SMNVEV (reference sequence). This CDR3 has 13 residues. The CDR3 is CASRTSLNTEAFF. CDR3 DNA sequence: TGTGCCAGCAGAACTAGTTTGAACACTGAAGCTTTCTTT.

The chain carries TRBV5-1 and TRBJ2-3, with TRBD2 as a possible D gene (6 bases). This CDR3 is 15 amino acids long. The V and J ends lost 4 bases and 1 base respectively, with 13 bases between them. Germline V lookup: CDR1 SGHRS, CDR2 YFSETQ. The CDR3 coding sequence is TGCGCCAGCAGCCTATCTAGCGCCCGCACAGATACGCAGTATTTT. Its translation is CASSLSSARTDTQYF.

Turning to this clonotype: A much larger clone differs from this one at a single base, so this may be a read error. This CDR3 reads CACTVGRGPNEQYF. CDR3 DNA: TGTGCCTGCACCGTAGGAAGGGGGCCAAACGAGCAGTACTTC. The chain is built from TRBV12-3 or TRBV12-4 and TRBJ2-5, with 7 positions matching TRBD1. With the DNA end fitting TRBJ2-7 better, the J assignment may be wrong. The CDR3 contains 14 residues.

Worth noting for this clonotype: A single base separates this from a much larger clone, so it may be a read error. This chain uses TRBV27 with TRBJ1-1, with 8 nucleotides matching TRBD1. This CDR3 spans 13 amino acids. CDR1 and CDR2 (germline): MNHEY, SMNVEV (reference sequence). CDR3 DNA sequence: TGTGCCAGCAGTTCTCAGGGGGCCTCTGAAGTTTTCTTT. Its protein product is CASSSQGASEVFF.

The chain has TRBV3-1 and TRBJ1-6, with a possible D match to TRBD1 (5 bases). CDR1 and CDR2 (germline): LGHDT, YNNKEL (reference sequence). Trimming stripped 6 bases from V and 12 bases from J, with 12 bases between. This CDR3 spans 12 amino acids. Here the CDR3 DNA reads TGTGCCAGCAGGGTTACAGGAGGACCCCTCCACTTT. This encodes CASRVTGGPLHF. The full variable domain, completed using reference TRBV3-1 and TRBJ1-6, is DTAVSQTPKYLVTQMGNDKSIKCEQNLGHDTMYWYKQDSKKFLKIMFSYNNKELIINETVPNRFSPKSPDKAHLNLHINSLELGDSAVYFCASRVTGGPLHFGNGTRLTVT.